The next 12 T cell receptor beta chains were all read from a single sample in a study of OX40 agonist ivuxolimab in advanced cancers. Method: immunoSEQ multiplex PCR; TCRdb's copy keeps in-frame clones and lacks some. The sample has approximately 60,000 clones, roughly 90% seen once. The specimen comprised CD4+ or CD8+ T cells sorted from blood, sampled in a trial of the OX40 agonist ivuxolimab. Source of these receptors: an adult with an advanced solid tumor such as melanoma, head and neck, liver or kidney cancer.

This sequence joins TRBV4-2 and TRBJ2-5, with D unclear. Germline V gene data show CDR1 as LGHNA and CDR2 as YNFKEQ. This CDR3 spans 14 amino acids. The V end lost 4 bases, the J end lost 5 bases, and 14 bases lay between the germline ends. CDR3 coding DNA: TGTGCCAGCAGCCCGGACCCAGGCCGGGAGACCCAGTACTTC. Translated, it gives CASSPDPGRETQYF.

The genes are TRBV6-6 and TRBJ2-3; tentative D call: TRBD2 (5 bases). CDR1 is MNHNY and CDR2 is SVGAGI in the germline V gene (reference sequence). CDR3 length equals 12 residues. V was shortened by 5 bases and J by 6 bases, with 9 bases between the two germline ends. The CDR3 spells CASSPPGDTQYF. The CDR3 region has the DNA TGTGCCAGCAGTCCTCCGGGGGATACGCAGTATTTT.

V gene TRBV6-1 combines with J gene TRBJ1-4; unclear D gene. Deletions cut 1 base from V and 4 bases from J, with 7 bases between. Germline V lookup: CDR1 MNHNS, CDR2 SASEGT. CDR3 length: 14 residues. CDR3 sequence: CASSEGTVNEKLFF. The CDR3 DNA sequence: TGTGCCAGCAGTGAAGGTACAGTTAATGAAAAACTGTTTTTT.

The chain couples TRBV6-4 to TRBJ2-6, with D maybe TRBD1 (5 bases). The CDR3 has 14 residues. The V end was cut by 5 bases, the J end by 2 bases, with 7 bases between. Per germline, CDR1 MRHNA and CDR2 SNTAGT. Here the CDR3 reads CASSPGTGANVLTF. The CDR3 DNA reads as TGTGCCAGCAGTCCAGGGACTGGGGCCAACGTCCTGACTTTC.

This clone came up once. The chain has TRBV30 and TRBJ2-7; D not certain. Trimming removed 3 bases from V and 4 bases from J, with 4 bases in between. Germline V gene data show CDR1 as GTSNPN and CDR2 as SVGIG (reference sequence). The CDR3 runs to 10 residues. The CDR3 nucleotides read TGTGCCTGGAGCTCTTACGAGCAGTACTTC. This translates into CAWSSYEQYF.

V usage is TRBV15 and J usage is TRBJ1-1, with 7 positions matching TRBD1. CDR1 and CDR2 (germline): LNHNV, YYDKDF (reference sequence). The CDR3 length is 15 residues. After removal of 3 bases from V and 0 bases from J, the junction contained 4 bases not matched to a gene. CDR3 region: CATSSRQGMNTEAFF. Written as DNA, the CDR3 is TGTGCCACCAGCAGCCGACAGGGAATGAACACTGAAGCTTTCTTT.

A few counts support this clone. This CDR3 is CASSSERGASRNEQFF. The CDR3 DNA sequence: TGTGCCAGCAGCTCCGAGCGGGGGGCCTCTCGCAATGAGCAGTTCTTC. The chain is built from TRBV4-2 and TRBJ2-1, with 9 bases fitting TRBD2. In germline, CDR1 is LGHNA, CDR2 YNFKEQ. This CDR3 has 16 amino acids. J lost 6 bases, V lost 5 bases, and 11 bases had no gene match.

This chain uses TRBV5-3 with TRBJ1-5; D remains unclear. TRBV5-3 is classed as an ORF, of uncertain function. V dropped 1 base and J dropped 4 bases, with 15 bases sitting between them. This CDR3 is built from 16 residues. The CDR3 DNA follows: TGTGCCAGAAGCTTGCGGGCAGGCGAACGTAATCAGCCCCAGCATTTT. As protein: CARSLRAGERNQPQHF.

The CDR3 loop reads CAWSPRQIITYEQYF. In nucleotides, the CDR3 is TGTGCCTGGAGTCCTCGACAGATAATTACCTACGAGCAGTACTTC. The rearrangement uses TRBV30 and TRBJ2-7, with D tentatively TRBD1 (5 bases). Trimming cost V 2 bases and J 2 bases, with 16 bases left between them. The CDR3 is 15 residues long. Germline values: CDR1 GTSNPN, CDR2 SVGIG (reference sequence).

The chain recombines TRBV29-1 with TRBJ2-7; 7 positions match TRBD2. V lost 3 bases to trimming and J lost 3 bases; unmatched junction nucleotides: 8. Germline CDR1 SQVTM, CDR2 ANQGSEA. This CDR3 is built from 14 residues. The CDR3 DNA reads TGCAGCGTTGATAGGCCTAGCGGCAGCTACGAGCAGTACTTC. Its protein product is CSVDRPSGSYEQYF.

This chain joins TRBV6-1 and TRBJ2-7; no clear D gene. This CDR3 contains 12 residues. V lost 1 base to trimming and J lost 11 bases, with 12 bases between them. Germline V gives CDR1 MNHNS, CDR2 SASEGT. CDR3: CASSEVSARKYF. DNA of the CDR3: TGTGCCAGCAGTGAAGTATCAGCCAGAAAGTACTTC.

The V and J genes are TRBV5-1 and TRBJ2-2; TRBD2 might be the D (6 bases). CDR1 is SGHRS and CDR2 is YFSETQ in the germline V gene. The CDR3 runs 16 residues. Trimming cost V 4 bases and J 4 bases, with 17 bases left between them. The CDR3 sequence: CASSPAEGPRTGELFF. The DNA of the CDR3 is TGCGCCAGCAGCCCCGCGGAGGGGCCGCGCACCGGGGAGCTGTTTTTT.